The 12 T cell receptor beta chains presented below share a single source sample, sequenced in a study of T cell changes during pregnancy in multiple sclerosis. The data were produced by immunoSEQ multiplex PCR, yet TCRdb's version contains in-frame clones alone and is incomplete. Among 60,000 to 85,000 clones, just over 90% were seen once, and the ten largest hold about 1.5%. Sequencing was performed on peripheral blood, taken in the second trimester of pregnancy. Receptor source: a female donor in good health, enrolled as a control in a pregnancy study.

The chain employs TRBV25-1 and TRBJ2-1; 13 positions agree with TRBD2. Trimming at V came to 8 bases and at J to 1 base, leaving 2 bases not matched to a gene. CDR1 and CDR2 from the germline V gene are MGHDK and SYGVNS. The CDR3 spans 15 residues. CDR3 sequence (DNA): TGTGCCAGCTCGACTAGCGGGAGGTCCTACAATGAGCAGTTCTTC. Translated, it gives CASSTSGRSYNEQFF.

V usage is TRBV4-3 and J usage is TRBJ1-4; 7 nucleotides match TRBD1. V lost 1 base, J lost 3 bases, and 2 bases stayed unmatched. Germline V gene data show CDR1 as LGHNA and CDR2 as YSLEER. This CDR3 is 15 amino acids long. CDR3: CASSQGGTANEKLFF. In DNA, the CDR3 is TGCGCCAGCAGCCAAGGCGGGACAGCTAATGAAAAACTGTTTTTT.

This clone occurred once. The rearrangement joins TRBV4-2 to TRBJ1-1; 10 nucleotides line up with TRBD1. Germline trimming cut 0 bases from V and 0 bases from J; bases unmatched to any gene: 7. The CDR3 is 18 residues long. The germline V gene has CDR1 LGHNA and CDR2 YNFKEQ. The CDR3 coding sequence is TGTGCCAGCAGCCAAGATTGGGGACAGGGGTCCCTGAACACTGAAGCTTTCTTT. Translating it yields CASSQDWGQGSLNTEAFF.

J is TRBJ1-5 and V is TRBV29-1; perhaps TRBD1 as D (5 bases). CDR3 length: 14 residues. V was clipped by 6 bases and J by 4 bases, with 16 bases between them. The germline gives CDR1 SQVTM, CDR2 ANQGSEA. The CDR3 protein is CSVAVGDPNQPQHF. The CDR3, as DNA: TGCAGCGTCGCCGTAGGGGATCCTAATCAGCCCCAGCATTTT. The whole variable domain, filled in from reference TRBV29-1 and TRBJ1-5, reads SAVISQKPSRDICQRGTSLTIQCQVDSQVTMMFWYRQQPGQSLTLIATANQGSEATYESGFVIDKFPISRPNLTFSTLTVSNMSPEDSSIYLCSVAVGDPNQPQHFGDGTRLSIL.

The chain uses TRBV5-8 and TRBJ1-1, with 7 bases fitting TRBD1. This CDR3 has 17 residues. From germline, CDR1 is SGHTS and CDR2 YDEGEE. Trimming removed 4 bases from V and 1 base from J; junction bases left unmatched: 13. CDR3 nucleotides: TGTGCCAGCAGCCGACCTCTCGTAGGGGGCGGGAACACTGAAGCTTTCTTT. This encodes CASSRPLVGGGNTEAFF. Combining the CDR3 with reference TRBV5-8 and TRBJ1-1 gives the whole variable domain EAGVTQSPTHLIKTRGQQATLRCSPISGHTSVYWYQQALGLGLQFLLWYDEGEERNRGNFPPRFSGRQFPNYSSELNVNALELEDSALYLCASSRPLVGGGNTEAFFGQGTRLTVV.

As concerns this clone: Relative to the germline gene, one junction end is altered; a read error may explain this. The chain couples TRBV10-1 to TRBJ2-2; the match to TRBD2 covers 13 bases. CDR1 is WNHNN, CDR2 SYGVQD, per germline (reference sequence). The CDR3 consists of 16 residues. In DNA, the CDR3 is TGCGCCAGTAGTGAGAAGACTAGCGGGAGGACCGGGGAGCTGTTTTTT. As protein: CASSEKTSGRTGELFF.

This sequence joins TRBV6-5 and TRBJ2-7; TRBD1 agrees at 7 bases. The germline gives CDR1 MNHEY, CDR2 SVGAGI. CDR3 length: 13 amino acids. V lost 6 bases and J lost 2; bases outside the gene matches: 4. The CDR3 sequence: CASSVQGTYEQYF. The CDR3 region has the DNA TGTGCCAGCAGCGTACAGGGGACCTACGAGCAGTACTTC.

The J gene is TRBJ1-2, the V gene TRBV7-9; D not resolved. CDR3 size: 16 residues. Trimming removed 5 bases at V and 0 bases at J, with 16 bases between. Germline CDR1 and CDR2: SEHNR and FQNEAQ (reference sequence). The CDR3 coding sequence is TGTGCCAGCAGCCCTACCTTTGGGAGGGCTAACTATGGCTACACCTTC. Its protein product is CASSPTFGRANYGYTF. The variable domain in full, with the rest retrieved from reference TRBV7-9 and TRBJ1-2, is DTGVSQNPRHKITKRGQNVTFRCDPISEHNRLYWYRQTLGQGPEFLTYFQNEAQLEKSRLLSDRFSAERPKGSFSTLEIQRTEQGDSAMYLCASSPTFGRANYGYTFGSGTRLTVV.

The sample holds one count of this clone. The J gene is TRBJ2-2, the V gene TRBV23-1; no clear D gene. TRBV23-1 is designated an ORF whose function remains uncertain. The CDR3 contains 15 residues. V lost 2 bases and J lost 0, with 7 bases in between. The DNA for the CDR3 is TGCGCCAGCAGTCAAAGCGTCACGAACACCGGGGAGCTGTTTTTT. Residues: CASSQSVTNTGELFF.

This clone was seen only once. CDR3 residues: CASSFWDLNSNQPQHF. The CDR3 bases are TGTGCCAGCAGTTTCTGGGACTTAAACAGTAATCAGCCCCAGCATTTT. The genes are TRBV28 and TRBJ1-5; D perhaps matches TRBD1 (5 bases). CDR1 and CDR2 (germline): MDHEN, SYDVKM. The V end was cut by 3 bases, the J end by 4 bases, with 16 bases between. CDR3 size: 16 residues.

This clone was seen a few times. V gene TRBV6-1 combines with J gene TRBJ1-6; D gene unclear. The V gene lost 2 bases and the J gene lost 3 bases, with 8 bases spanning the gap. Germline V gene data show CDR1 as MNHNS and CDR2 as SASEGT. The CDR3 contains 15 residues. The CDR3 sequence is CASSEYSLYNSPLHF. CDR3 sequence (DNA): TGTGCCAGCAGTGAATATTCCCTCTATAATTCACCCCTCCACTTT.

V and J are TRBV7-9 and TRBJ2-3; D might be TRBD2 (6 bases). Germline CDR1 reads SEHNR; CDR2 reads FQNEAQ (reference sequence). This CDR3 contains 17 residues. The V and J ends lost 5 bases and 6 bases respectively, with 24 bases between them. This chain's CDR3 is CASSGPGLKTWPDTQYF. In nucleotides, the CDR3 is TGTGCCAGCAGCGGTCCGGGACTCAAGACGTGGCCGGATACGCAGTATTTT.